This is a list of T cell receptor beta chains from one sample in a study of cytomegalovirus exposure and HLA in healthy donors. The method was immunoSEQ multiplex PCR; TCRdb's version includes in-frame clones alone and lacks a portion of them. This table holds some 170,000 clones, 79% found once. The sequenced material came from PBMCs. Every receptor here comes from a man in his forties or fifties in good health and CMV-seronegative. Each CDR3 is given with its conserved first and last residue. A D gene is named only where the DNA matches it firmly. Part of the rows lack a size; the others show once, few, many or a class for expanded clones.

j_gene	d_gene	abundance	v_gene	CDR3nt	CDR3aa
TRBJ2-2	NA	NA	TRBV6-6	TGTGCCAGCGTCTTCAGCGGGACCGGGGAGCTGTTTTTT	CASVFSGTGELFF
TRBJ1-4	NA	NA	TRBV2	TGTGCCAGCAGTGAGAGCGGGGAAAAACTGTTTTTT	CASSESGEKLFF
TRBJ2-7	TRBD1	few	TRBV2	TGTGCCAGCAGGCCCAAATCGAGACAGGGCACCTCCATCGAGCAGTACTTC	CASRPKSRQGTSIEQYF
TRBJ2-3	NA	NA	TRBV11-3	TGTGCCAGCAGCTTAGGCAGGGCGGCAGATACGCAGTATTTT	CASSLGRAADTQYF
TRBJ2-1	NA	NA	TRBV28	TGTGCCAGCAGTTTACAGGTCTCCTATGAGCAGTTCTTC	CASSLQVSYEQFF
TRBJ1-1	TRBD1	NA	TRBV11-2	TGTGCCAGCAGCGATGAGACAGGGATGACTGAAGCTTTCTTT	CASSDETGMTEAFF
TRBJ1-4	NA	NA	TRBV18	TGTGCCAGCTCACCTGGGATAGGGGTCCCCCTTCGCGAAAAACTGTTTTTT	CASSPGIGVPLREKLFF
TRBJ1-2	TRBD1	NA	TRBV7-9	TGTGCCGGGACAGAGGTCTATGGCTACACCTTC	CAGTEVYGYTF
TRBJ1-5	TRBD1	NA	TRBV7-2	TGTGCCAGCACCTCGGACAGGGTCTTCGGTCAGCCCCAGCATTTT	CASTSDRVFGQPQHF
TRBJ2-7	NA	NA	TRBV23-1	TGCGCCAGCAGTCAATCAACAGTTTTCTCCTACGAGCAGTACTTC	CASSQSTVFSYEQYF
TRBJ2-7	NA	NA	TRBV13	TGTGCCAGCAGCTGGGAGGGGGCGGGAGGAAACGAGCAGTACTTC	CASSWEGAGGNEQYF
TRBJ1-1	NA	NA	TRBV18	TGTGCCAGCTCACCTCGGGCTATGCAGGGGAGTACCACTGAAGCTTTCTTT	CASSPRAMQGSTTEAFF
TRBJ2-7	TRBD2	NA	TRBV5-1	TGCGCCAGCAGCTTCGGGACTAGCGGTTACGAGCAGTACTTC	CASSFGTSGYEQYF
TRBJ2-6	NA	NA	TRBV19	TGTGCCAGTAGTTCCCTTAGGTCTGGGGCCAACGGCCTGACTTTC	CASSSLRSGANGLTF
TRBJ2-1	NA	NA	TRBV5-1	TGCGCCAGCAGCTTGGCGTTGGGGGCAAGCTCCTACAATGAGCAGTTCTTC	CASSLALGASSYNEQFF
TRBJ1-3	NA	NA	TRBV6-1	TGTGCCAGCAGTGGTGTAGGGGTCTCTGGAAACACCATATATTTT	CASSGVGVSGNTIYF
TRBJ2-7	TRBD2	NA	TRBV9	TGTGCCAGCAGCGTAGACCCAGCGGGAGGGATCTCCTACGAGCAGTACTTC	CASSVDPAGGISYEQYF
TRBJ1-2	NA	few	TRBV28	TGTGCCATCCTTGACGGGAGGGACTACACCTTC	CAILDGRDYTF
TRBJ1-1	NA	NA	TRBV4-3	TGCGCCAGCAGCCGAGGAGCGGGACAACTCAACACTGAAGCTTTCTTT	CASSRGAGQLNTEAFF
TRBJ1-2	NA	NA	TRBV4-1	TGCGCCAGCAGCCAGACCCCGACAGCTAACTATGGCTACACCTTC	CASSQTPTANYGYTF
TRBJ2-1	TRBD2	NA	TRBV27	TGTGCCAGCAGTCAAGGGACTAGCGGGATTCGCGGCCATGAGCAGTTCTTC	CASSQGTSGIRGHEQFF
TRBJ2-7	NA	NA	TRBV5-4	TGTGCCAGCAGCTTGGGCCAGGGGAGACAGTACTTC	CASSLGQGRQYF
TRBJ2-7	NA	NA	TRBV11-2	TGTGCCAGCAGCTTCCGTGCTCGGTACGAGCAGTACTTC	CASSFRARYEQYF
TRBJ1-5	NA	NA	TRBV10-3	TGTGCCATCAGTGATCCACTCCTCAATCAGCCCCAGCATTTT	CAISDPLLNQPQHF
TRBJ2-1	NA	few	TRBV7-8	TGTGCCAGCAGCTTATGGGGGGACAGTGCTTACAATGAGCAGTTCTTC	CASSLWGDSAYNEQFF
TRBJ2-2	NA	NA	TRBV19	TGTGCCAGTAGTCCGTTGGACAGTTCAACCGGGGAGCTGTTTTTT	CASSPLDSSTGELFF
TRBJ1-5	NA	NA	TRBV5-6	TGTGCCAGCAGCTGGGGGGTTTCCGTGCAGCCCCAGCATTTT	CASSWGVSVQPQHF
TRBJ2-1	NA	once	TRBV6-4	TGTGCCAGCAGTGAATATACGGGAGAGGTCTACAATGAGCAGTTCTTC	CASSEYTGEVYNEQFF
TRBJ2-2	NA	NA	TRBV5-5	TGTGCCAGCAGCTTGTTATCTCTCGACACCGGGGAGCTGTTTTTT	CASSLLSLDTGELFF
TRBJ2-5	TRBD2	NA	TRBV5-1	TGCGCCAGCAGCTTTTCGGGGGGACAAGAGACCCAGTACTTC	CASSFSGGQETQYF
TRBJ2-3	NA	NA	TRBV7-2	TGTGCCAGCAGCCCGCGGGACTTTAGCACAGATACGCAGTATTTT	CASSPRDFSTDTQYF
TRBJ2-4	TRBD1	NA	TRBV5-5	TGTGCCAGCAGCTCGCTGTTCCGGGACAGGGTAGCCAAAAACAGTCAGTACTTC	CASSSLFRDRVAKNSQYF
TRBJ2-2	NA	NA	TRBV13	TGTGCCAGCAGCCCAAGACAGAGGGAGCTGTTTTTT	CASSPRQRELFF
TRBJ2-4	TRBD1	NA	TRBV6-9	TGTGCCAGCCCCCGCGGACAGGATCAGTACTTC	CASPRGQDQYF
TRBJ2-1	NA	NA	TRBV7-9	TGTGCCAGCAGCCAAGGGGACACCGGCAAGTCCGGGCAGTTCTTC	CASSQGDTGKSGQFF
TRBJ2-3	TRBD1	NA	TRBV7-9	TGTGCCAGCAGATCTGTCGGGACAGGTTTAAGATTGGGTCGGGATACGCAGTATTTT	CASRSVGTGLRLGRDTQYF
TRBJ2-1	NA	NA	TRBV21-1	TGTGCCAGCAGCCTTGGTAGTAGCTCCTACAATGAGCAGTTCTTC	CASSLGSSSYNEQFF
TRBJ1-1	NA	NA	TRBV30	TGTGCCTGGATCCAGGCCGCTGAAGCTTTCTTT	CAWIQAAEAFF
TRBJ2-2	NA	few	TRBV7-9	TGTGCCAGCAGCTTAGCGCTCGGGGGAAGCACCGGGGAGCTGTTTTTT	CASSLALGGSTGELFF
TRBJ2-7	TRBD2	NA	TRBV7-2	TGTGCCAGCAGCTTAGAGGGACTAGCGAGTTACGAGCAGTACTTC	CASSLEGLASYEQYF
TRBJ1-2	NA	NA	TRBV6-5	TGTGCCAGCAGTCGGGGGGTTGAAGGCTACACCTTC	CASSRGVEGYTF
TRBJ2-2	TRBD2	NA	TRBV4-1	TGCGCCAGCAGGTTAGCGGGACCCACCGGGGAGCTGTTTTTT	CASRLAGPTGELFF
TRBJ1-2	NA	once	TRBV6-5	TGTGCCAGCAGTTCCCAGAACCTCTATGGCTACACCTTC	CASSSQNLYGYTF
TRBJ1-6	NA	NA	TRBV14	TGTGCCAGCAGCCTGACAGATAATTCACCCCTCCACTTT	CASSLTDNSPLHF
TRBJ1-2	TRBD1	NA	TRBV9	TGTGCCAGCAGCTCAAGACAGGGCTGGGATGGCTACACCTTC	CASSSRQGWDGYTF
TRBJ2-7	NA	NA	TRBV7-8	TGTGCCAGCAGCTTAACATGGGCCAGCTCCTACGAGCAGTACTTC	CASSLTWASSYEQYF
TRBJ2-1	NA	NA	TRBV12-5	TGTGCTAGTGGTTTGAGTCCCGGGAGTGAGCAGTTCTTC	CASGLSPGSEQFF
TRBJ2-1	NA	NA	TRBV18	TGTGCCAGCTCACCACCGGCTAGCGCGAATGAGCAGTTCTTC	CASSPPASANEQFF
TRBJ2-6	NA	NA	TRBV19	TGTGCCAGTAGCCGACAGGCCAGCTCTGGGGCCAACGTCCTGACTTTC	CASSRQASSGANVLTF
TRBJ2-2	TRBD2	NA	TRBV9	TGTGCCAGCAGCATACTAGCGGGTACTGGTGCCGGGGAGCTGTTTTTT	CASSILAGTGAGELFF
TRBJ2-2	NA	NA	TRBV23-1	TGCGCCAGCAGAGACACAGACACCGGGGAGCTGTTTTTT	CASRDTDTGELFF
TRBJ2-3	NA	once	TRBV28	TGTGCCAGCAGATTAGCTTTAGGCACAGATACGCAGTATTTT	CASRLALGTDTQYF
TRBJ2-5	TRBD2	NA	TRBV5-1	TGCGCCAGCAGCCTAGCGGGAGCGCAAGAGACCCAGTACTTC	CASSLAGAQETQYF
TRBJ2-7	TRBD1	NA	TRBV6-1	TGTGCCAGCAGGATGGGACAGGGGGTACTCTACGAGCAGTACTTC	CASRMGQGVLYEQYF
TRBJ1-1	TRBD1	NA	TRBV7-2	TGTGCCAGCAGCAGGGACAGGGGCGAAGCTTTCTTT	CASSRDRGEAFF